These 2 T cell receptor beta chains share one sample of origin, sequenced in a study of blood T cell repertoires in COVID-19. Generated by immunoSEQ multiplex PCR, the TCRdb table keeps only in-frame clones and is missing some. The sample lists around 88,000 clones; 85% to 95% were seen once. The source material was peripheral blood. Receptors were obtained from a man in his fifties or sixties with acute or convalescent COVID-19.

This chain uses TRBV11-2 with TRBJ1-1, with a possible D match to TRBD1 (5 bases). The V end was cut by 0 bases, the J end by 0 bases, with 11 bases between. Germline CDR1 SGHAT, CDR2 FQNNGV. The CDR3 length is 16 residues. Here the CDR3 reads CASSLDRAGLNTEAFF. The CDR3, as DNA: TGTGCCAGCAGCTTAGATCGGGCAGGGCTGAACACTGAAGCTTTCTTT.

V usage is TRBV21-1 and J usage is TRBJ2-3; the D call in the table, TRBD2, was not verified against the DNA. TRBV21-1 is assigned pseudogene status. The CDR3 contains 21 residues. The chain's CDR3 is CASSKPGRTSGTAPYTDTQYF. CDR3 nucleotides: TGTGCCAGCAGCAAGCCTGGAAGGACTAGCGGGACGGCCCCTTACACAGATACGCAGTATTTT.